Detailed here is one TCR beta chain. Its matching antigen is unknown. An approximately nine-day culture period preceded the isolation of CD4+ T cells. This table comes from immunoSEQ multiplex PCR, and its TCRdb copy is limited to in-frame clones, with some not included. Among tens of thousands of clones listed, 55% to 75% were seen once. The data stem from a study of vaccination effects on CD4 cells after COVID-19. Across the whole study: For each well, 1.5 million to 2 million PBMC were cultured with around 9.8 IU/ml IL-2 and roughly 9.8 ug/ml peptides.

The sample here was CD4+ T cells from PBMCs cultured without peptide, taken before COVID-19 vaccination. The sequence came from a human donor who had a prior SARS-CoV-2 infection.

Here the CDR3 reads CASSRQSKFTDTQYF. CDR3 nucleotides: TGTGCCAGCAGCAGACAGTCTAAGTTCACAGATACGCAGTATTTT. The chain is built from TRBV2 and TRBJ2-3; the D gene is possibly TRBD1 (5 bases). With 6 bases removed from V and 2 bases from J, the gap between germline ends came to 15 bases. Germline loops: CDR1 SNHLY, CDR2 FYNNEI. The CDR3 loop spans 15 amino acids. The entire variable domain, with the rest obtained from reference TRBV2 and TRBJ2-3, is as follows: EPEVTQTPSHQVTQMGQEVILRCVPISNHLYFYWYRQILGQKVEFLVSFYNNEISEKSEIFDDQFSVERPDGSNFTLKIRSTKLEDSAMYFCASSRQSKFTDTQYFGPGTRLTVL.